The 5 T cell receptor beta chains given below trace back to one sample, sequenced in a study of control samples from healthy donors and cancer patients. Measured with immunoSEQ multiplex PCR; TCRdb has only the in-frame clones, and not every one. The sample holds approximately 80,000 clones, around 92% seen once. The sample taken for sequencing was blood. All receptors derive from a young man in good health.

The V gene is TRBV28, the J gene TRBJ2-4; D not resolved. CDR1 is MDHEN, CDR2 SYDVKM, per germline. The CDR3 is 13 residues long. V was clipped by 5 bases and J by 0 bases, with 5 bases between them. The CDR3 nucleotides are TGTGCCAGCAGTAACCTAGCCAAAAACATTCAGTACTTC. Its translation is CASSNLAKNIQYF.

The genes are TRBV12-3 or TRBV12-4 and TRBJ1-1, with D perhaps TRBD1 (5 bases). Trimming pared 4 bases from V and 11 bases from J, leaving 17 bases between. The CDR3 is 13 residues long. Here the CDR3 reads CASSSPPIRQAFF. The CDR3 DNA reads as TGTGCCAGCAGTTCCCCTCCAATCAGACAGGCTTTCTTT.

The rearrangement joins TRBV19 to TRBJ1-6; D is uncertain. Trimming pared 1 base from V and 8 bases from J, leaving 9 bases between. This CDR3 spans 14 amino acids. Germline V gene sequence: CDR1 LNHDA, CDR2 SQIVND (reference sequence). In DNA, the CDR3 is TGTGCCAGTAGTATAGGGAGGACCGATTCACCCCTCCACTTT. Amino acids: CASSIGRTDSPLHF.

The CDR3 protein is CASSLVAEGYTF. Written as DNA, the CDR3 is TGTGCCAGCAGCTTAGTGGCAGAAGGCTACACCTTC. This chain links TRBV7-9 with TRBJ1-2, with D unresolved. The ends were cut back, 1 base at V and 8 bases at J, with 8 bases in the middle. Germline V gene sequence: CDR1 SEHNR, CDR2 FQNEAQ (reference sequence). The CDR3 totals 12 residues.

The chain recombines TRBV3-1 (or the pseudogene TRBV3-2) with TRBJ1-5, with D unclear. Per the germline V gene, CDR1 is LGHDT and CDR2 is YNNKEL (reference sequence). The V and J ends lost 0 bases and 6 bases respectively, with 6 bases between them. This CDR3 has 13 amino acids. CDR3 in amino acids: CASSQDLAQPQHF. CDR3 nucleotides: TGTGCCAGCAGCCAAGATTTGGCTCAGCCCCAGCATTTT.